This T cell receptor (beta chain) was identified in a study of T cells in Graves' hyperthyroidism and ophthalmopathy. The study, taken as a whole, reports: Among clonotypes expanded in thyroid above 0.001, most were also found in blood.

CDR1 is SGHDT, CDR2 YYEEEE, per germline. The V and J ends lost 5 bases and 3 bases, in that order; junction bases with no gene match: 12. The CDR3 is made up of 17 amino acids. In regard to this clonotype: Its specificity is unknown.

Researchers amplified the TCR beta CDR3 regions from RNA transcripts. The primer set for the first-round RT-PCR of the TCR CDR3 was HTBI. TCRdb independently ran MiXCR on the multiplex PCR reads; one entry per CDR3 protein. The sample shows roughly 530,000 distinct CDR3 sequences, 17% of them seen only once. Sequences were obtained from blood. This TCR was sampled from a woman between 18 and 30 years old with Graves' ophthalmopathy. The chain carries TRBV5-6 and TRBJ2-3; TRBD2 matches 10 bases. In nucleotides, the CDR3 is TGTGCCAGCAGTTTTATACGCCTAGCGGGAGTAACAGATACGCAGTATTTT. Translation gives CASSFIRLAGVTDTQYF.